This TCR beta chain is drawn from a study of Ad26.COV2.S vaccination and SARS-CoV-2 variants. Study-wide context: Donor was one of the participants in the Ad26.COV2.S arm of the COV1001 trial. Donor got 5x10^10 or 1x10^11 viral particles of Ad26.COV2.S. Study results and limitations: A substantial breadth of spike-specific CD8+ and CD4+ T cell responses after vaccination has been reported.

The junction had 3 bases not matched to a gene; V was cut back by 4 bases and J by 0 bases. Germline CDR1 reads LNHDA; CDR2 reads SQIVND (reference sequence). There are 15 residues in the CDR3. Sample treatment: some 20 received Ad26.COV2.S at low or high dose, single or two shots; 5 received placebo; per-sample allocation not given. Samples were taken on day 63 after the first vaccine or placebo injection. Boston supplied an adult donor aged 18-55 years. To note about this clone: Its antigen is not known.

Clones were read by immunoSEQ multiplex PCR, and TCRdb kept only the in-frame ones, dropping some. The table has over 350,000 clones, more than 85% seen once; the top ten hold more than 3%. The chain couples TRBV19 to TRBJ1-2; 9 nucleotides align to TRBD1. This specimen consisted of peripheral blood, obtained in a trial of Ad26.COV2.S vaccine versus placebo. The sequence was collected from a person aged 18-65 years who received the Ad26.COV2.S COVID-19 vaccine or a placebo. The CDR3 spells CASSTWDRANYGYTF. The CDR3 DNA sequence: TGTGCCAGTAGTACCTGGGACAGGGCTAACTATGGCTACACCTTC. Together with reference TRBV19 and TRBJ1-2, the CDR3 gives the full variable domain: DGGITQSPKYLFRKEGQNVTLSCEQNLNHDAMYWYRQDPGQGLRLIYYSQIVNDFQKGDIAEGYSVSREKKESFPLTVTSAQKNPTAFYLCASSTWDRANYGYTFGSGTRLTVV.